The sequence of this TCR beta chain was determined in a study of cytomegalovirus exposure and HLA in healthy donors. Study as a whole: When 300 to 400 donors were genotyped, roughly four fifths of them were found to fall in the Caucasian-associated ancestry cluster.

This PCR relied on a set of 60 Vbeta primers and 13 Jbeta primers. Source study methods: In a later analysis, of 80 million to 90 million unique beta chains, 9 million to 11 million appeared in at least two donors. Repertoires were generated with immunoSEQ multiplex PCR, while TCRdb's copy carries only in-frame clones and drops some. The V and J calls and the clone size are those of that table, but D and trimming were determined from the DNA. In the table there are 150,000 to 200,000 clones, about 77% of which are singletons. The CDR3 runs to 15 residues. Germline V CDR1 and CDR2: MNHNS, SASEGT. With 4 bases removed from V and 4 bases from J, the gap between germline ends came to 15 bases. The donors, nominally healthy at sampling, likely had unrecorded immune exposures.

The sequence was collected from a male donor in good health and CMV-seropositive. This chain uses TRBV6-1 with TRBJ2-3, with D perhaps TRBD1 (5 bases). Sequenced sample: PBMCs. CDR3 loop: CASSAPSGFADTQYF. CDR3 bases: TGTGCCAGCAGTGCACCATCAGGGTTCGCAGATACGCAGTATTTT.